The next 20 T cell receptor beta chains were all read from a single sample in a study of cytomegalovirus exposure and HLA in healthy donors. The primer mix had 60 Vbeta and 13 Jbeta primers. Profiled with immunoSEQ multiplex PCR; TCRdb holds only in-frame clones, not every one. The sample yields roughly 84,000 clones, less than 80% seen once. Sample: PBMCs. The source is a human donor in good health.

The chain is built from TRBV19 and TRBJ2-7; the match to TRBD1 covers 11 bases. CDR1 is LNHDA, CDR2 SQIVND, per germline (reference sequence). After removal of 10 bases from V and 3 bases from J, the junction contained 5 bases not matched to a gene. The CDR3 sequence is 13 residues long. The chain's CDR3 is CAIRGTGGYEQYF. CDR3 bases: TGTGCCATCAGAGGGACAGGGGGCTACGAGCAGTACTTC.

The chain carries TRBV6-6 and TRBJ1-1; no firm D call. Germline V CDR1 and CDR2: MNHNY, SVGAGI (reference sequence). V was trimmed by 5 bases and J by 4 bases, leaving 11 bases between them. This CDR3 comprises 13 residues. The CDR3 DNA reads TGTGCCAGCAGTCTTTCCATGAGCACTGAAGCTTTCTTT. This translates into CASSLSMSTEAFF.

In this sample, this clone turned up once. V usage is TRBV7-9 and J usage is TRBJ2-1, with D perhaps TRBD1 (6 bases). CDR1 is SEHNR and CDR2 is FQNEAQ in the germline V gene (reference sequence). Trimming pared 0 bases from V and 9 bases from J, leaving 15 bases between. The CDR3 has 15 amino acids. This chain's CDR3 is CASSLARTESSEQFF. CDR3 coding DNA: TGTGCCAGCAGCTTAGCGAGGACAGAGTCAAGTGAGCAGTTCTTC.

The rearrangement uses TRBV19 and TRBJ1-1; D remains ambiguous. The CDR3 extends over 11 amino acids. V was clipped by 9 bases and J by 5 bases, with 10 bases between them. Germline V gene sequence: CDR1 LNHDA, CDR2 SQIVND (reference sequence). CDR3 protein: CASQLRTEAFF. CDR3 bases: TGTGCCAGCCAACTGCGAACTGAAGCTTTCTTT. Full variable domain (missing parts from reference TRBV19 and TRBJ1-1): DGGITQSPKYLFRKEGQNVTLSCEQNLNHDAMYWYRQDPGQGLRLIYYSQIVNDFQKGDIAEGYSVSREKKESFPLTVTSAQKNPTAFYLCASQLRTEAFFGQGTRLTVV.

This clone was counted only a few times. The chain carries TRBV7-9 and TRBJ1-2, with D perhaps matching TRBD1 (5 bases). The germline V gene has CDR1 SEHNR and CDR2 FQNEAQ (reference sequence). The CDR3 loop spans 15 amino acids. V was cut by 4 bases and J by 4 bases, with 16 bases left in between. CDR3 residues: CASSSSQWGFYGYTF. As DNA, the CDR3 is TGTGCCAGCAGCTCCTCCCAGTGGGGCTTCTATGGCTACACCTTC.

The V call is TRBV29-1, the J call TRBJ1-5; 8 positions agree with TRBD1. Germline lookup yields CDR1 SQVTM and CDR2 ANQGSEA. This CDR3 has 14 amino acids. V lost 6 bases and J lost 5; bases outside the gene matches: 9. The CDR3 nucleotides read TGCAGCGTGAGGGGGACAGGAAGGGATCAGCCCCAGCATTTT. It yields the protein CSVRGTGRDQPQHF.

The rearrangement links TRBV7-9 to TRBJ1-1, with D perhaps matching TRBD1 (6 bases). Germline lookup yields CDR1 SEHNR and CDR2 FQNEAQ (reference sequence). Trimming removed 0 bases at V and 4 bases at J, with 12 bases between. The CDR3 runs to 15 residues. The CDR3 sequence is CASSLANGGPTEAFF. For the CDR3, the DNA is TGTGCCAGCAGCTTAGCTAATGGGGGCCCCACTGAAGCTTTCTTT.

The rearrangement links TRBV19 to TRBJ1-6; tentatively, D is TRBD1 (6 bases). Trimming removed 1 base at V and 10 bases at J, with 14 bases between. CDR1 and CDR2 (germline): LNHDA, SQIVND (reference sequence). The CDR3 totals 15 residues. CDR3 bases: TGTGCCAGTAGTATAGCACAGGGCGTCCGGTCACCCCTCCACTTT. Residues: CASSIAQGVRSPLHF.

The V call is TRBV19, the J call TRBJ1-5, with 8 bases lining up with TRBD1. V was clipped by 3 bases and J by 4 bases; unmatched bases: 5. This CDR3 is 15 amino acids long. The germline gives CDR1 LNHDA, CDR2 SQIVND (reference sequence). The CDR3 nucleotides are TGTGCCAGTAGTATCGGTTACAGGGGGAATCAGCCCCAGCATTTT. Translated: CASSIGYRGNQPQHF. Using reference TRBV19 and TRBJ1-5 for the parts outside the CDR3, the full variable domain is DGGITQSPKYLFRKEGQNVTLSCEQNLNHDAMYWYRQDPGQGLRLIYYSQIVNDFQKGDIAEGYSVSREKKESFPLTVTSAQKNPTAFYLCASSIGYRGNQPQHFGDGTRLSIL.

In the case of this clone: The same CDR3 arises from other DNA sequences in this sample as well. The J gene is TRBJ2-5, the V gene TRBV7-2, with 9 nucleotides matching TRBD1. The V segment lost 5 bases and the J segment 5 bases; nucleotides outside the gene matches: 3. CDR1 SGHTA and CDR2 FQGNSA come from the germline V gene. The CDR3 extends over 13 amino acids. The CDR3 sequence is CASSLGQGETQYF. CDR3 in DNA: TGTGCCAGCAGCCTAGGACAGGGGGAGACCCAGTACTTC.

The chain couples TRBV5-6 to TRBJ2-3; perhaps TRBD1 as D (5 bases). The CDR3 spans 15 residues. Germline CDR1 reads SGHDT; CDR2 reads YYEEEE. Trimming stripped 2 bases from V and 6 bases from J, with 16 bases between. Here the CDR3 DNA reads TGTGCCAGCAGCTTCCCTGGACAAGAAGCGGATACGCAGTATTTT. Its protein is CASSFPGQEADTQYF.

The chain has TRBV15 and TRBJ2-7; weak D call: TRBD1 (6 bases). V was shortened by 3 bases and J by 6 bases, with 12 bases between the two germline ends. This CDR3 has 13 amino acids. Germline V gives CDR1 LNHNV, CDR2 YYDKDF (reference sequence). Here the CDR3 DNA reads TGTGCCACCAGCAGGCCACAGGGTCGCGAGCAGTACTTC. It yields the protein CATSRPQGREQYF.

The chain uses TRBV7-8 and TRBJ1-1; D remains ambiguous. The CDR3 is made up of 14 amino acids. From germline, CDR1 is SGHVS and CDR2 FQNEAQ. The V end was cut by 1 base, the J end by 4 bases, with 10 bases between. CDR3 sequence: CASSLDSTGTEAFF. The CDR3, as DNA: TGTGCCAGCAGCTTAGATAGCACCGGCACTGAAGCTTTCTTT.

The chain couples TRBV6-6 to TRBJ1-4; D not resolved. CDR1 and CDR2 from the germline V gene are MNHNY and SVGAGI (reference sequence). There are 14 residues in the CDR3. Trimming removed 2 bases at V and 2 bases at J, with 6 bases between. CDR3 coding DNA: TGTGCCAGCAGTTACACGGGTACTAATGAAAAACTGTTTTTT. It codes for CASSYTGTNEKLFF.

For this clone: Germline is not matched at one junction end, which may reflect a read error. The chain recombines TRBV5-1 with TRBJ1-2; D is perhaps TRBD1 (5 bases). In germline, CDR1 is SGHRS, CDR2 YFSETQ. This CDR3 is built from 17 residues. The CDR3 loop is CASSRTEGQQGGYGYPF. In DNA form, the CDR3 reads TGCGCCAGCAGTCGAACCGAGGGGCAGCAGGGAGGGTATGGCTACCCCTTC.

There are a few counts of this clone. This chain links TRBV19 with TRBJ2-1, with TRBD2 identical over 7 bases. Germline CDR1 LNHDA, CDR2 SQIVND (reference sequence). V was clipped by 3 bases and J by 2 bases; unmatched bases: 4. The CDR3 has 15 residues. The CDR3 DNA sequence: TGTGCCAGTAGTATTGGGCTAGCGGCCTACAATGAGCAGTTCTTC. Protein sequence: CASSIGLAAYNEQFF. The whole variable domain, remainder taken from reference TRBV19 and TRBJ2-1, is DGGITQSPKYLFRKEGQNVTLSCEQNLNHDAMYWYRQDPGQGLRLIYYSQIVNDFQKGDIAEGYSVSREKKESFPLTVTSAQKNPTAFYLCASSIGLAAYNEQFFGPGTRLTVL.

V usage is TRBV7-2 and J usage is TRBJ2-7, with TRBD1 matching 7 bases. The CDR3 is 15 amino acids. After removal of 4 bases from V and 2 bases from J, the junction contained 8 bases not matched to a gene. Germline-derived CDR1 and CDR2 are SGHTA and FQGNSA. CDR3 residues: CASSSAGTATYEQYF. CDR3 bases: TGTGCCAGCAGCTCTGCCGGGACAGCTACCTACGAGCAGTACTTC.

This clone was found once. V is TRBV14 and J is TRBJ1-6; TRBD1 aligns across 7 bases. Germline V CDR1 and CDR2: SGHDN, FVKESK. The junction had 3 bases not matched to a gene; V was cut back by 0 bases and J by 7 bases. The CDR3 covers 15 residues. The CDR3 reads CASSQETGRNSPLHF. CDR3 in DNA: TGTGCCAGCAGCCAAGAGACAGGGAGGAATTCACCCCTCCACTTT.

The genes are TRBV5-1 and TRBJ2-3; 14 bases align to TRBD2. CDR3 size: 18 residues. Germline-derived CDR1 and CDR2 are SGHRS and YFSETQ. V lost 3 bases and J lost 3; bases outside the gene matches: 9. The CDR3 loop is CASSSTKTSGGATDTQYF. The DNA of the CDR3 is TGCGCCAGCAGCTCCACCAAGACTAGCGGGGGGGCAACAGATACGCAGTATTTT.

The sample holds one count of this clone. The V gene is TRBV5-6, the J gene TRBJ1-1; the D is unclear. CDR3 length: 15 amino acids. Germline V gene data show CDR1 as SGHDT and CDR2 as YYEEEE. The ends were cut back, 4 bases at V and 2 bases at J, with 15 bases in the middle. CDR3 nucleotides: TGTGCCAGCAGCACTCCCCGGCGGGGAAACACTGAAGCTTTCTTT. Amino acid sequence: CASSTPRRGNTEAFF.